This TCR beta chain was obtained from a study of blood T cell repertoires in COVID-19. Assay: immunoSEQ multiplex PCR; the TCRdb copy retains only in-frame clones and omits some. Here the sample spans over 40,000 clones, approximately 90% being singletons. V was pared by 6 bases and J by 5 bases, with 12 bases of the junction left unmatched. This CDR3 has 16 amino acids. Germline loops: CDR1 MDHEN, CDR2 SYDVKM. Sample: peripheral blood. The clonotype originates from a man in his 70s with acute or convalescent COVID-19. The V gene is TRBV28, the J gene TRBJ2-3, with 9 bases matching TRBD2. The CDR3: CASRTAAASGEDTQYF. As DNA, the CDR3 is TGTGCCAGCAGAACGGCGGCGGCTAGCGGGGAAGATACGCAGTATTTT.